The 28 T cell receptor beta chains reported below all come from one sample, sequenced in a study of regulatory T cells in long-lasting Graves disease. The sample's time point: newly diagnosed GD, antithyroid drugs for less than 3 months. From PBMCs, RNA was extracted and then used to make the TCR library. To make TCR beta libraries, researchers used iRepertoire HTBI primers and Arm-PCR of CDR3 regions. TCRdb used MiXCR to reprocess the multiplex PCR reads, holding one entry per CDR3 protein. Of about 210,000 distinct CDR3 sequences in the sample, roughly 18% were seen once. Another study also made use of these data, one on T cells in Graves' hyperthyroidism and ophthalmopathy.

Source: peripheral blood mononuclear cells (PBMCs), taken at new diagnosis, from a patient treated with antithyroid drugs. The source of these receptors is a woman aged 25 to 39 with Graves disease.

The rearrangement uses TRBV20-1 and TRBJ2-3; TRBD1 agrees at 12 bases. CDR3 length: 17 amino acids. V was pared by 2 bases and J by 4 bases, with 10 bases of the junction left unmatched. CDR1 DFQATT and CDR2 SNEGSKA come from the germline V gene (reference sequence). The CDR3 spells CSARTSRDRGRPDTQYF. The CDR3 DNA is TGCAGTGCTAGAACCTCTCGGGACAGGGGGCGACCAGATACGCAGTATTTT.

This clonotype was seen at least ten times. This chain uses TRBV10-1 with TRBJ1-1, with D uncertain. CDR1 is WNHNN, CDR2 SYGVQD, per germline (reference sequence). V lost 5 bases and J lost 5, with 21 bases in between. The CDR3 is 16 amino acids. This CDR3 is CASSHSRGGSGTEAFF. The CDR3 nucleotides read TGCGCCAGCAGTCATTCACGGGGTGGATCTGGAACTGAAGCTTTCTTT.

There are many counts of this clonotype. The J gene is TRBJ1-1, the V gene TRBV10-3; D is undetermined. V gave up 3 bases and J gave up 0 bases, with 14 bases separating them. The germline V gene has CDR1 ENHRY and CDR2 SYGVKD. The CDR3 totals 16 residues. The CDR3 DNA is TGTGCCATCAGTGAACTCCCGGGGATTATGAACACTGAAGCTTTCTTT. The encoded protein is CAISELPGIMNTEAFF.

This clonotype has ten or more counts. V usage is TRBV6-2 or TRBV6-3 and J usage is TRBJ2-3; a possible D gene is TRBD2 (5 bases). Germline assignment: CDR1 MNHEY and CDR2 SVGEGT. V shed 6 bases and J shed 4 bases, with 11 bases lying between them. CDR3 length equals 13 residues. The CDR3, as DNA: TGTGCCAGCAGAATTACTAGGGCAGATACGCAGTATTTT. Amino acids: CASRITRADTQYF.

The sample holds many counts of this clonotype. The chain has TRBV6-1 and TRBJ1-5; no clear D gene. Trimming shortened V by 6 bases and J by 5 bases, and 11 bases separated the two germline ends. The CDR3 has 13 amino acids. Germline V gene sequence: CDR1 MNHNS, CDR2 SASEGT. DNA of the CDR3: TGTGCCAGCAGGACCCACCTTGATCAGCCCCAGCATTTT. Translating it yields CASRTHLDQPQHF.

In this sample, this clonotype turned up many times. This chain uses TRBV27 with TRBJ1-6, with D maybe TRBD1 (5 bases). The V and J ends lost 4 bases and 9 bases respectively, with 13 bases between them. CDR1 is MNHEY and CDR2 is SMNVEV in the germline V gene (reference sequence). The CDR3 is 14 amino acids. CDR3 sequence reads: CASSSRWGGSPLHF. The DNA of the CDR3 is TGTGCCAGCAGTTCTCGATGGGGGGGTTCACCCCTCCACTTT.

This clonotype has a count of ten or more. The rearrangement uses TRBV20-1 and TRBJ2-7; D might be TRBD2 (6 bases). This CDR3 spans 16 amino acids. V lost 3 bases, J lost 3 bases, and 21 bases lay in between. Germline V gene sequence: CDR1 DFQATT, CDR2 SNEGSKA (reference sequence). Here the CDR3 reads CSARPGTAPRFYEQYF. The CDR3 nucleotides read TGCAGTGCTAGGCCGGGGACTGCCCCGAGGTTCTACGAGCAGTACTTC.

Details on this clonotype: A much more abundant neighbour one base away suggests this may be a read error. The chain has TRBV11-2 and TRBJ1-2, with 7 positions matching TRBD1. CDR1 SGHAT and CDR2 FQNNGV come from the germline V gene. The CDR3 length is 13 residues. DNA of the CDR3: TGTGCCAGCAGCCAGGATACAGGGGAAGACTACATCTTC. Amino acid sequence: CASSQDTGEDYIF.

This chain connects TRBV12-3 or TRBV12-4 to TRBJ1-1; D ambiguous. The V gene lost 7 bases and the J gene lost 1 base, with 16 bases spanning the gap. CDR3 length: 15 residues. The CDR3 nucleotides are TGTGCCAGCATTATTACCGACGGAAGGAACACTGAAGCTTTCTTT. Translating it yields CASIITDGRNTEAFF.

This clonotype has ten or more counts. The chain joins TRBV19 to TRBJ2-1; D is perhaps TRBD2 (6 bases). Germline V gene sequence: CDR1 LNHDA, CDR2 SQIVND (reference sequence). The CDR3 runs to 14 residues. V was shortened by 10 bases and J by 3 bases, with 16 bases between the two germline ends. DNA of the CDR3: TGTGCCACCACCGGGCGGGGTGTCTACAATGAGCAGTTCTTC. The encoded protein is CATTGRGVYNEQFF.

The table lists this clonotype with many counts. The chain is built from TRBV12-3 or TRBV12-4 and TRBJ2-1, with TRBD2 identical over 8 bases. CDR3 length: 14 residues. V shed 5 bases, J shed 0 bases, and the junction held 0 bases outside the gene matches. The CDR3 sequence is CASSRGGSYNEQFF. CDR3 nucleotide sequence: TGTGCCAGCAGTCGGGGGGGCTCCTACAATGAGCAGTTCTTC.

This clonotype was seen at least ten times. V and J are TRBV14 and TRBJ2-1, with 10 bases matching TRBD2. The germline gives CDR1 SGHDN, CDR2 FVKESK. V was pared by 0 bases and J by 5 bases, with 1 base of the junction left unmatched. This CDR3 has 15 residues. The CDR3 DNA is TGTGCCAGCAGCCAAGATCTAGCGGGGGACAATGAGCAGTTCTTC. Its translation is CASSQDLAGDNEQFF.

Ten or more counts support this clonotype. The J gene is TRBJ1-4, the V gene TRBV6-5; D remains unclear. Germline V gene data show CDR1 as MNHEY and CDR2 as SVGAGI. The CDR3 sequence is 14 residues long. Trimming took off 4 bases at V and 0 bases at J, with 6 bases between the two ends. The CDR3 DNA follows: TGTGCCAGCAGTTCCCCATCAACTAATGAAAAACTGTTTTTT. This gives the protein CASSSPSTNEKLFF.

The rearrangement uses TRBV4-1 and TRBJ2-3; tentative D call: TRBD2 (6 bases). Germline V gene data show CDR1 as MGHRA and CDR2 as YSYEKL. CDR3 size: 16 residues. V lost 0 bases and J 2 bases, leaving 12 bases between the germline ends. The CDR3 is CASSQETSLLTDTQYF. The CDR3 nucleotides are TGCGCCAGCAGCCAAGAAACTAGCCTTCTCACAGATACGCAGTATTTT.

The V and J genes are TRBV27 and TRBJ2-1, with 7 bases aligning to TRBD2. V lost 3 bases, J lost 4 bases, and 9 bases stayed unmatched. Germline CDR1 reads MNHEY; CDR2 reads SMNVEV (reference sequence). The CDR3 length is 16 residues. The CDR3 DNA sequence: TGTGCCAGCAGTTTCCTACGGCTAGCGGAGTACAATGAGCAGTTCTTC. As protein: CASSFLRLAEYNEQFF.

This clonotype was counted at least ten times. The J gene is TRBJ2-5, the V gene TRBV2; tentative D call: TRBD2 (6 bases). This CDR3 contains 14 residues. Germline assignment: CDR1 SNHLY and CDR2 FYNNEI. V was shortened by 6 bases and J by 1 base, with 12 bases between the two germline ends. The CDR3 region is CASRRAGPQETQYF. CDR3 sequence (DNA): TGTGCCAGCAGGAGAGCGGGTCCCCAAGAGACCCAGTACTTC.

With regard to this clonotype: This is likely an artifact of a read error, given a far larger clone one base away. V usage is TRBV12-3 or TRBV12-4 and J usage is TRBJ2-1; D is uncertain. With the DNA end fitting TRBJ2-5 better, the J assignment may be wrong. CDR3 length: 17 amino acids. Written as DNA, the CDR3 is TGTGCCAGCAGTTTTGTCAGTCTTCAAATAGCCCAAGAGACCCAGTACTTC. Its translation is CASSFVSLQIAQETQYF.

This clonotype has ten or more counts. The chain uses TRBV12-3 or TRBV12-4 and TRBJ2-1; 8 bases are a match to TRBD2. The CDR3 has 14 residues. J was trimmed by 0 bases and V by 6 bases; bases with no gene match: 1. CDR3 residues: CASSTSGSYNEQFF. The CDR3 coding sequence is TGTGCCAGCAGCACTAGCGGCTCCTACAATGAGCAGTTCTTC.

This clonotype occurred many times. CDR3 nucleotides: TGTGCCTGGAGTGTACATCGTTCAGGGAGGAATGAAAAACTGTTTTTT. It codes for CAWSVHRSGRNEKLFF. The chain is built from TRBV30 and TRBJ1-4, with D perhaps TRBD1 (5 bases). This CDR3 has 16 amino acids. Trimming cost V 0 bases and J 5 bases, with 16 bases left between them. Germline CDR1 GTSNPN, CDR2 SVGIG (reference sequence). Together with reference TRBV30 and TRBJ1-4, the CDR3 gives the full variable domain: SQTIHQWPATLVQPVGSPLSLECTVEGTSNPNLYWYRQAAGRGLQLLFYSVGIGQISSEVPQNLSASRPQDRQFILSSKKLLLSDSGFYLCAWSVHRSGRNEKLFFGSGTQLSVL.

This clonotype occurred many times. V usage is TRBV7-2 and J usage is TRBJ1-1; a weak D match, TRBD1 (5 bases). V was clipped by 0 bases and J by 7 bases, with 9 bases between them. In germline, CDR1 is SGHTA, CDR2 FQGNSA. The CDR3 runs 13 residues. CDR3: CASSLAGTGEAFF. CDR3 sequence (DNA): TGTGCCAGCAGCTTAGCAGGGACCGGTGAAGCTTTCTTT.

With respect to this clonotype: A clone one base away is much larger, so this may be a read error. The chain uses TRBV3-1 and TRBJ1-2, with TRBD1 matching 9 bases. CDR1 and CDR2 from the germline V gene are LGHDT and YNNKEL (reference sequence). The CDR3 spans 17 residues. The chain's CDR3 is CACSQDLGQGRLYGYTF. Written as DNA, the CDR3 is TGTGCCTGCAGCCAAGATCTTGGACAGGGGAGGTTGTATGGCTACACCTTC.

The chain is built from TRBV7-9 and TRBJ1-2; TRBD1 matches at 8 bases. The CDR3 totals 17 residues. V dropped 2 bases and J dropped 3; count of bases not matched to a gene: 11. From germline, CDR1 is SEHNR and CDR2 FQNEAQ (reference sequence). In DNA, the CDR3 is TGTGCCAGCAGCTTATTAGGGACAGGCAATCGGTACTATGGCTACACCTTC. This sequence encodes CASSLLGTGNRYYGYTF.

This clonotype showed up many times. V is TRBV20-1 and J is TRBJ2-1; 10 bases align to TRBD2. The germline gives CDR1 DFQATT, CDR2 SNEGSKA (reference sequence). With 3 bases clipped from V and 10 bases from J, the junction kept 15 bases outside the gene matches. The CDR3 extends over 16 amino acids. As DNA, the CDR3 is TGCAGTGCTAGCAAGGTCTGGAGCGGGAGGGCCTCCGAGCAGTTCTTC. Translated, it gives CSASKVWSGRASEQFF.

This clonotype has a count of ten or more. V is TRBV9 and J is TRBJ1-5; 9 bases are shared with TRBD1. This CDR3 comprises 18 residues. J gave up 5 bases and V 0 bases, and 12 bases lay outside the gene matches. Germline CDR1 is SGDLS and CDR2 is YYNGEE. CDR3 region: CASSVVLAKDRGHQPQHF. CDR3 bases: TGTGCCAGCAGCGTAGTCCTGGCGAAGGACAGGGGTCATCAGCCCCAGCATTTT.

This clonotype was counted a few times. The chain links TRBV10-2 to TRBJ2-2; D gene ambiguous. V was trimmed by 6 bases and J by 2 bases, leaving 4 bases between them. Germline values: CDR1 WSHSY, CDR2 SAAADI. CDR3 size: 12 residues. CDR3 in amino acids: CASRTNTGELFF. DNA for the CDR3: TGCGCCAGCAGGACCAACACCGGGGAGCTGTTTTTT.

This chain connects TRBV20-1 to TRBJ2-5, with D maybe TRBD2 (6 bases). Trimming pared 6 bases from V and 5 bases from J, leaving 16 bases between. This CDR3 spans 13 amino acids. CDR1 DFQATT and CDR2 SNEGSKA come from the germline V gene (reference sequence). The CDR3 reads CSAERGTEETQYF. CDR3 bases: TGCAGTGCAGAACGGGGGACTGAGGAGACCCAGTACTTC.

At least ten counts were recorded for this clonotype. The chain joins TRBV19 to TRBJ2-1; 8 positions agree with TRBD2. Germline assignment: CDR1 LNHDA and CDR2 SQIVND (reference sequence). This CDR3 contains 14 residues. Trimming removed 7 bases from V and 3 bases from J; junction bases left unmatched: 5. The CDR3 nucleotides are TGTGCCAGTAACCGGGAGGGCTTCTACAATGAGCAGTTCTTC. The encoded protein is CASNREGFYNEQFF. Full variable domain (rest looked up from reference TRBV19 and TRBJ2-1): DGGITQSPKYLFRKEGQNVTLSCEQNLNHDAMYWYRQDPGQGLRLIYYSQIVNDFQKGDIAEGYSVSREKKESFPLTVTSAQKNPTAFYLCASNREGFYNEQFFGPGTRLTVL.

Many counts were recorded for this clonotype. The chain combines TRBV6-1 with TRBJ1-1, with TRBD1 matching 7 bases. CDR1 MNHNS and CDR2 SASEGT come from the germline V gene. This CDR3 comprises 13 residues. Trimming removed 1 base from V and 9 bases from J; junction bases left unmatched: 5. The CDR3 reads CASSEEGGQKAFF. In DNA, the CDR3 is TGTGCCAGCAGTGAAGAGGGGGGACAGAAAGCTTTCTTT.